This entry lists 4 T cell receptor beta chains sequenced from one sample in a study of cytomegalovirus exposure and HLA in healthy donors. A multiplex PCR was run with 60 Vbeta primers and 13 Jbeta primers. Using immunoSEQ multiplex PCR, the repertoire was profiled, and TCRdb retains in-frame clones only, with some absent. The data contain approximately 130,000 clones, roughly 77% of them singletons. Sequencing input: PBMCs. The origin of the receptors is a man younger than 35 in good health and CMV-seronegative.

This chain connects TRBV5-1 to TRBJ1-5, with a tentative D call TRBD1 (5 bases). The V end was cut by 0 bases, the J end by 3 bases, with 10 bases between. This CDR3 contains 15 residues. Per the germline V gene, CDR1 is SGHRS and CDR2 is YFSETQ. This chain's CDR3 is CASSLAGGDNQPQHF. Written as DNA, the CDR3 is TGCGCCAGCAGCTTGGCCGGGGGGGACAATCAGCCCCAGCATTTT.

The chain carries TRBV6-1 and TRBJ1-6; a possible D gene is TRBD1 (5 bases). Trimming shortened V by 3 bases and J by 10 bases, and 13 bases separated the two germline ends. The CDR3 runs to 14 residues. Germline V gene lookup returns CDR1 MNHNS and CDR2 SASEGT. The CDR3 DNA reads as TGTGCCAGCAGTGAGGGTTGGGGCGGATCACCCCTCCACTTT. The encoded protein is CASSEGWGGSPLHF.

This chain uses TRBV15 with TRBJ1-1, with D possibly being TRBD1 (6 bases). Germline loops: CDR1 LNHNV, CDR2 YYDKDF (reference sequence). The CDR3 length is 18 residues. V gave up 0 bases and J gave up 1 base, with 18 bases separating them. This CDR3 reads CATSRDYPVDSPNTEAFF. The CDR3 DNA reads TGTGCCACCAGCAGAGATTATCCAGTGGACAGCCCGAACACTGAAGCTTTCTTT.

This clone was found once. The chain employs TRBV5-1 and TRBJ1-5; D is unclear. Trimming pared 4 bases from V and 0 bases from J, leaving 11 bases between. Germline V gene sequence: CDR1 SGHRS, CDR2 YFSETQ. The CDR3 spans 15 residues. For the CDR3, the DNA is TGCGCCAGCAGCCTTGGACGGGATAGCAATCAGCCCCAGCATTTT. Translation gives CASSLGRDSNQPQHF. Drawing the rest from reference TRBV5-1 and TRBJ1-5, the complete variable domain is KAGVTQTPRYLIKTRGQQVTLSCSPISGHRSVSWYQQTPGQGLQFLFEYFSETQRNKGNFPGRFSGRQFSNSRSEMNVSTLELGDSALYLCASSLGRDSNQPQHFGDGTRLSIL.